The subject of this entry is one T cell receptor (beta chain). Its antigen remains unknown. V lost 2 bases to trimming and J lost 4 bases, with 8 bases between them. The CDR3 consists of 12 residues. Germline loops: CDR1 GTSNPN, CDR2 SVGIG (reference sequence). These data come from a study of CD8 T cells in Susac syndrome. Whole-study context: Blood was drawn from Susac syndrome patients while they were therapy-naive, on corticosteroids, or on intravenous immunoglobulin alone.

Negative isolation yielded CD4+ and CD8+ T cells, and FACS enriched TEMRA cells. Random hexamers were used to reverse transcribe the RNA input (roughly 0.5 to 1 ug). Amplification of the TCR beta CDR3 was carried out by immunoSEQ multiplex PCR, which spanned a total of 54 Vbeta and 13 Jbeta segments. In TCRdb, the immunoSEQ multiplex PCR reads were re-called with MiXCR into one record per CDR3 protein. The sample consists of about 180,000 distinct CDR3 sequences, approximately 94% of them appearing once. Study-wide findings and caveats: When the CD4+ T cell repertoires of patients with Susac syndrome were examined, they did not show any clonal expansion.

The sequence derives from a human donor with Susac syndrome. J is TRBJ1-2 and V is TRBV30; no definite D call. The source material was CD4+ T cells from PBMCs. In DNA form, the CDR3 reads TGTGCCTGGAGTCACACAGCCTATGGCTACACCTTC. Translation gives CAWSHTAYGYTF.